This is a list of T cell receptor beta chains from one sample in a study of T cells after yellow fever vaccination. A single record per CDR3 protein comes from TCRdb applying MiXCR to the 5' RACE reads. The sample has under 600,000 distinct CDR3 sequences; less than 25% are singletons. The sequences come from PBMCs, collected approximately 20 days after the first yellow fever vaccination. The receptors stem from a man between 18 and 35 years old who received the YFV17D yellow fever vaccine. Each CDR3 is given with its conserved first and last residue. The D gene is left open where the match is weak. Where a row states a size, it is once, few, many or the class of an expanded clone; other rows omit it.

few,TRBJ1-5,-,13,TRBV3-1,TGTGCCAGCAGCCATCAACAGGGCGAGCCCCAGCATTTT,CASSHQQGEPQHF
few,TRBJ2-6,-,13,TRBV29-1,TGCAGCGTTGATTCGACTGGGGCCAACGTCCTGACTTTC,CSVDSTGANVLTF
few,TRBJ1-5,-,14,TRBV7-2,TGTGCCAGCAGCTTAAAGGGGAACAATCAGCCCCAGCATTTT,CASSLKGNNQPQHF
-,TRBJ1-3,-,13,TRBV29-1,TGCAGCGTTGGGACTGCCTCTGGAAACACCATATATTTT,CSVGTASGNTIYF
few,TRBJ2-2,-,12,TRBV5-1,TGCGCCAGCCTCGACAGCACCGGGGAGCTGTTTTTT,CASLDSTGELFF
-,TRBJ2-7,-,14,TRBV12-3/TRBV12-4,TGTGCCAGCAGTTTAATGGGGGGCGCCTACGAGCAGTACTTC,CASSLMGGAYEQYF
-,TRBJ2-1,-,15,TRBV6-2/TRBV6-3,TGTGCCAGCAGAGAGCCGTGGGGGATGGAGGATGAGCAGTTCTTC,CASREPWGMEDEQFF
-,TRBJ2-5,-,14,TRBV4-3,TGCGCCAGCAGCCAAAGGTTCGGGGAAGAGACCCAGTACTTC,CASSQRFGEETQYF
few,TRBJ2-3,TRBD2,14,TRBV6-1,TGTGCCAGCCTGGACTGGCGGGGGGAAGATACGCAGTATTTT,CASLDWRGEDTQYF
-,TRBJ1-5,-,16,TRBV4-3,TGCGCCAGCAGCCAAGATCCGTACAGGGCGAATCAGCCCCAGCATTTT,CASSQDPYRANQPQHF
few,TRBJ2-3,-,14,TRBV5-5,TGTGCCAGCAGTCAGGACACGAGGGCAAATACGCAGTATTTT,CASSQDTRANTQYF
few,TRBJ2-2,TRBD2,17,TRBV28,TGTGCCAGCAGCCACCGGACTAGCGGGTTTCAAGCCGGGGAGCTGTTTTTT,CASSHRTSGFQAGELFF
many,TRBJ2-2,-,15,TRBV20-1,TGCAGTGCTAGAATGGACGGTAGGGACACCGGGGAGCTGTTTTTT,CSARMDGRDTGELFF
few,TRBJ2-2,-,12,TRBV6-2/TRBV6-3,TGTGCCAGCAGTTATCAGGGGCGGGAGCTGTTTTTT,CASSYQGRELFF
-,TRBJ2-5,-,13,TRBV27,TGTGCCAGCATGAACAGGGTCCAAGAGACCCAGTACTTC,CASMNRVQETQYF
-,TRBJ1-2,-,10,TRBV20-1,TGCAGTGCTAACTACTATGGCTACACCTTC,CSANYYGYTF
many,TRBJ2-1,-,16,TRBV18,TGTGCCAGCTCACCACCACTGAGAAGCTCCTACAATGAGCAGTTCTTC,CASSPPLRSSYNEQFF
few,TRBJ2-2,-,13,TRBV3-1,TGTGCCAGCAGCCCCCCCCACACCGGGGAGCTGTTTTTT,CASSPPHTGELFF
-,TRBJ1-2,TRBD1,16,TRBV6-2/TRBV6-3,TGTGCCAGCAGTTCGAAGGACAGGGGGCGCTCCTATGGCTACACCTTC,CASSSKDRGRSYGYTF
-,TRBJ2-6,-,20,TRBV6-2/TRBV6-3,TGTGCCAGCAGGGGGGATCTGGCGAGAGGGCTCCGCTCTGGGGCCAACGTCCTGACTTTC,CASRGDLARGLRSGANVLTF
few,TRBJ1-2,-,14,TRBV9,TGTGCCAGCAGCGTAGCGGGGGTTAACTATGGCTACACCTTC,CASSVAGVNYGYTF
few,TRBJ2-7,-,13,TRBV7-9,TGTGCCAGCAGCCCCGACTACTCCTACGAGCAGTACTTC,CASSPDYSYEQYF
-,TRBJ2-7,-,18,TRBV18,TGTGCCAGCTCATCAGGTGTATCGGGGGGCGCGACTTTTCTCGAGCAGTACTTC,CASSSGVSGGATFLEQYF
-,TRBJ2-7,-,12,TRBV2,TGTGCCACCCGGGACGGCAAGGGGGAGAACTACTTC,CATRDGKGENYF
-,TRBJ1-1,-,14,TRBV10-3,TGTGCCATCAGTGAGGTGCGGGGGGACACTGAAGCTTTCTTT,CAISEVRGDTEAFF
few,TRBJ1-5,-,15,TRBV20-1,TGCAGTGCTAGACCGGCCTTGGACCTCTGGGGGCCCCAGCATTTT,CSARPALDLWGPQHF
-,TRBJ1-2,TRBD1,16,TRBV2,TGTGCCAGCAGAGGGACAGAACCCACCCTTAACTATGGCTACACCTTC,CASRGTEPTLNYGYTF
-,TRBJ2-5,-,13,TRBV15,TGTGCCACCAGGTCCGGGCTCGTAGAGACCCAGTACTTC,CATRSGLVETQYF
-,TRBJ2-1,-,16,TRBV24-1,TGTGCCACCAGTGATTCGACAGGTCGGTATTTCAATGAGCAGTTCTTC,CATSDSTGRYFNEQFF
-,TRBJ1-3,-,14,TRBV20-1,TGCAGTGCTACCAGAACTCTCTCTGGAAACACCATATATTTT,CSATRTLSGNTIYF
-,TRBJ1-1,-,13,TRBV29-1,TGCAGCGTTCAAGAGGGGACGAACACTGAAGCTTTCTTT,CSVQEGTNTEAFF
-,TRBJ1-1,-,13,TRBV12-3/TRBV12-4,TGTGCCAGCAGTATCGTTGGGAACACTGAAGCTTTCTTT,CASSIVGNTEAFF
-,TRBJ2-3,TRBD2,15,TRBV5-1,TGCGCCAGCAGCTTGGGAGCGGGGGGGCCAGATACGCAGTATTTT,CASSLGAGGPDTQYF
many,TRBJ2-7,-,13,TRBV11-2,TGTGCCTCCTCATCGGGGATGGACTACGAGCAGTACTTC,CASSSGMDYEQYF
few,TRBJ2-7,-,16,TRBV7-2,TGTGCCAGCAGCTCCCTTATAGGGATTCGAGCCTACGAGCAGTACTTC,CASSSLIGIRAYEQYF
-,TRBJ2-5,-,13,TRBV7-2,TGTGCCAGCAGCTCCCCAGGGGCGGAGACCCAGTACTTC,CASSSPGAETQYF
few,TRBJ1-2,-,16,TRBV6-5,TGTGCCAGCAGTTACGCCCGGGCCCGGTACAACTATGGCTACACCTTC,CASSYARARYNYGYTF
few,TRBJ2-3,-,16,TRBV9,TGTGCCAGCAGTTTTCTGGGGGGCTCTAGCACAGATACGCAGTATTTT,CASSFLGGSSTDTQYF